These T cell receptor beta chains were read from a single sample in a study of control samples from healthy donors and cancer patients. The assay was immunoSEQ multiplex PCR, and TCRdb's table has in-frame clones only and misses some. This repertoire shows about 170,000 clones, 85% to 95% found once; its top ten account for around 1.3%. Source material: blood. These TCRs come from a woman in her late teens or twenties in good health. CDR3s include the opening cysteine and the closing phenylalanine or tryptophan. Fields, in order: clone size, V gene, D gene, J gene, CDR3 protein, CDR3 DNA. D genes are given only for firm matches. The size field is filled for only some rows; it gives once, few, many or a size class.

once,TRBV18,TRBD1,TRBJ1-5,CASSWDRVNQPQHF,TGTGCCAGCTCATGGGACAGGGTTAACCAGCCCCAGCATTTT
-,TRBV5-6,-,TRBJ1-2,CASSFGGLDYGYTF,TGTGCCAGCAGCTTCGGGGGTCTCGACTATGGCTACACCTTC
-,TRBV29-1,TRBD2,TRBJ2-4,CSVEAGVVNIQYF,TGCAGCGTTGAGGCGGGGGTGGTAAACATTCAGTACTTC
-,TRBV9,TRBD1,TRBJ2-1,CASSLWDRGYRNEQFF,TGTGCCAGCAGCCTCTGGGACAGGGGGTATAGGAATGAGCAGTTCTTC
-,TRBV5-6,-,TRBJ2-3,CASSHTTGLAPDTQYF,TGTGCCAGCAGCCACACGACAGGCCTAGCACCGGATACGCAGTATTTT
once,TRBV7-2,-,TRBJ2-7,CASSLDGGRYEQYF,TGTGCCAGCAGCTTAGACGGGGGCAGATACGAGCAGTACTTC
-,TRBV6-5,-,TRBJ2-1,CASSYSMESNEQFF,TGTGCCAGCAGTTACTCGATGGAGTCGAATGAGCAGTTCTTC
-,TRBV9,-,TRBJ1-2,CASSGGYGYTF,TGTGCCAGCAGCGGGGGGTATGGCTACACCTTC
-,TRBV5-5,-,TRBJ2-7,CASSLGQAAYEQYF,TGTGCCAGCAGCTTGGGACAGGCCGCCTACGAGCAGTACTTC
once,TRBV4-1,-,TRBJ1-5,CASSQDPGLSNQPQHF,TGCGCCAGCAGCCAAGACCCGGGCCTGAGCAATCAGCCCCAGCATTTT
-,TRBV10-3,-,TRBJ1-2,CAISEPTGANYGYTF,TGTGCCATCAGTGAGCCGACAGGAGCTAACTATGGCTACACCTTC
-,TRBV11-2,-,TRBJ2-4,CASSLGPQTVNIQYF,TGTGCCAGCAGCTTAGGTCCGCAGACTGTAAACATTCAGTACTTC
few,TRBV27,TRBD1,TRBJ2-7,CASRGQGFHEQYF,TGTGCCAGCCGGGGACAGGGCTTCCACGAGCAGTACTTC
-,TRBV6-2/TRBV6-3,TRBD1,TRBJ2-1,CASSYRITGGYNEQFF,TGTGCCAGCAGTTACAGAATAACAGGGGGGTACAATGAGCAGTTCTTC
-,TRBV12-3/TRBV12-4,-,TRBJ1-1,CASSPTGTEAFF,TGTGCCAGCAGTCCTACAGGCACTGAAGCTTTCTTT
-,TRBV5-4,-,TRBJ1-2,CASSLGTGNYGYTF,TGTGCCAGCAGCTTAGGGACGGGTAACTATGGCTACACCTTC
-,TRBV7-9,-,TRBJ1-5,CASSPVGSNQPQHF,TGTGCCAGCAGCCCCGTCGGAAGCAATCAGCCCCAGCATTTT
-,TRBV19,-,TRBJ2-3,CASSRGGGGTDTQYF,TGTGCCAGTAGTAGGGGAGGTGGAGGCACAGATACGCAGTATTTT
-,TRBV7-2,-,TRBJ2-2,CASAGEVNTGELFF,TGTGCCAGCGCCGGAGAGGTGAACACCGGGGAGCTGTTTTTT
-,TRBV28,TRBD1,TRBJ1-5,CASSKTGGSDQPQHF,TGTGCCAGCAGTAAAACAGGGGGCAGTGATCAGCCCCAGCATTTT
-,TRBV4-1,TRBD1,TRBJ1-3,CASSQLDRAGNTIYF,TGCGCCAGCAGCCAACTCGACAGGGCTGGAAACACCATATATTTT
-,TRBV5-1,-,TRBJ1-1,CASSPGPWNTEAFF,TGCGCCAGCAGCCCTGGACCCTGGAACACTGAAGCTTTCTTT
-,TRBV7-2,-,TRBJ2-1,CASSPLVGEQFF,TGTGCCAGCAGCCCATTAGTCGGTGAGCAGTTCTTC
few,TRBV5-4,-,TRBJ2-1,CASSLDSGFYNEQFF,TGTGCCAGCAGCTTGGATTCGGGGTTCTACAATGAGCAGTTCTTC
-,TRBV6-6,-,TRBJ2-7,CASTDEYEQYF,TGTGCCAGCACGGATGAGTACGAGCAGTACTTC
once,TRBV7-9,-,TRBJ2-7,CASTSPTDYEQYF,TGTGCCAGCACCTCCCCGACAGACTACGAGCAGTACTTC
-,TRBV25-1,-,TRBJ1-1,CASSEGTEEAFF,TGTGCCAGCAGTGAAGGGACGGAAGAAGCTTTCTTT
-,TRBV7-9,-,TRBJ1-2,CASSRGGGYGYTF,TGTGCCAGCAGCCGGGGGGGCGGTTATGGCTACACCTTC
-,TRBV19,-,TRBJ1-1,CASSIESIGTVNTEAFF,TGTGCCAGTAGTATAGAATCGATAGGGACGGTGAACACTGAAGCTTTCTTT
-,TRBV11-3,-,TRBJ1-2,CASSPGYGLQYGYTF,TGTGCCAGCAGCCCTGGTTATGGGCTACAGTATGGCTACACCTTC
-,TRBV3-1/TRBV3-2,-,TRBJ1-1,CASSQGVRGQNTEAFF,TGTGCCAGCAGCCAAGGCGTGAGGGGACAGAACACTGAAGCTTTCTTT
-,TRBV12-5,TRBD1,TRBJ1-1,CASGLAQGGSTEAFF,TGTGCTAGTGGTTTGGCTCAGGGGGGAAGTACTGAAGCTTTCTTT
-,TRBV4-1,-,TRBJ1-5,CASSQRGRAAAITPQPQHF,TGCGCCAGCAGCCAAAGGGGTAGAGCGGCAGCCATTACCCCTCAGCCCCAGCATTTT
-,TRBV6-5,TRBD1,TRBJ1-6,CASTGRTGDTSPLHF,TGTGCCAGCACTGGAAGGACAGGGGATACTTCACCCCTCCACTTT
-,TRBV24-1,TRBD1,TRBJ1-1,CATSDSRQGNTEAFF,TGTGCCACCAGTGATTCTAGACAGGGGAACACTGAAGCTTTCTTT
-,TRBV5-8,TRBD1,TRBJ2-1,CASSRVLAGQGSYNEQFF,TGTGCCAGCAGTCGAGTTCTCGCGGGACAGGGTTCCTACAATGAGCAGTTCTTC
-,TRBV28,TRBD1,TRBJ1-6,CASSLTGGEGTKNSPLHF,TGTGCCAGCAGTTTGACAGGGGGCGAGGGGACTAAGAATTCACCCCTCCACTTT
-,TRBV28,TRBD2,TRBJ2-1,CASSLGTSPRLHEQFF,TGTGCCAGCAGTTTAGGGACTAGCCCGAGGCTTCATGAGCAGTTCTTC
-,TRBV5-4,-,TRBJ1-2,CASEPSPGDYGYTF,TGTGCCAGCGAACCTTCCCCGGGGGACTATGGCTACACCTTC
-,TRBV2,-,TRBJ2-2,CASSESGGELFF,TGTGCCAGCAGTGAATCAGGCGGGGAGCTGTTTTTT